One and the same sample provided the 7 T cell receptor beta chains below, sequenced in a study of blood T cell repertoires in COVID-19. Using immunoSEQ multiplex PCR, the repertoire was profiled, and TCRdb retains in-frame clones only, with some absent. This table holds approximately 130,000 clones, roughly 69% found once. Sequenced: peripheral blood. The receptors stem from a woman in her 70s with acute or convalescent COVID-19.

The chain combines TRBV7-2 with TRBJ1-2, with 9 bases fitting TRBD1. In germline, CDR1 is SGHTA, CDR2 FQGNSA. V shed 3 bases, J shed 7 bases, and the junction held 9 bases outside the gene matches. This CDR3 spans 15 amino acids. The CDR3 coding sequence is TGTGCCAGCAGCTTTGGGTGGGACAGGGTCGGTGGCTACACCTTC. It yields the protein CASSFGWDRVGGYTF.

The CDR3 region is CASSSRGGGGGNYEQYF. Here the CDR3 DNA reads TGTGCCAGCAGCTCCCGCGGTGGCGGGGGAGGAAACTACGAGCAGTACTTC. The chain employs TRBV7-2 and TRBJ2-7, with TRBD2 identical over 7 bases. Germline V gene data show CDR1 as SGHTA and CDR2 as FQGNSA. With 4 bases clipped from V and 3 bases from J, the junction kept 15 bases outside the gene matches. This CDR3 contains 17 residues.

V is TRBV6-5 and J is TRBJ1-2; 7 bases line up with TRBD1. Looked up from germline, CDR1 is MNHEY and CDR2 is SVGAGI. CDR3 length: 14 amino acids. V shed 3 bases and J 6 bases; nucleotides not matched to a gene: 7. In DNA form, the CDR3 reads TGTGCCAGCAGTTATTTCCGACAGGGCCATGGCTACACCTTC. It encodes CASSYFRQGHGYTF.

As DNA, the CDR3 is TGTGCCAGCAATTCGGACAGTTGGAGCACTGAAGCTTTCTTT. Amino acids: CASNSDSWSTEAFF. The chain links TRBV2 to TRBJ1-1; weak D call: TRBD1 (6 bases). Deletions cut 7 bases from V and 4 bases from J, with 16 bases between. The germline CDR1 and CDR2 sequences are SNHLY and FYNNEI. The CDR3 sequence is 14 residues long.

V gene TRBV6-5 combines with J gene TRBJ1-1, with D possibly TRBD1 on 5 matching bases. This CDR3 comprises 13 residues. CDR1 is MNHEY, CDR2 SVGAGI, per germline. Trimming pared 10 bases from V and 4 bases from J, leaving 16 bases between. In DNA, the CDR3 is TGTGCCACCTTGGGGCAGGGCGGCACTGAAGCTTTCTTT. It specifies CATLGQGGTEAFF.

This clone was seen a handful of times. The chain employs TRBV18 and TRBJ2-2; possibly TRBD2 for D (6 bases). Trimming took off 0 bases at V and 0 bases at J, with 8 bases between the two ends. This CDR3 has 16 amino acids. CDR1 is KGHSH, CDR2 LQKENI, per germline. Here the CDR3 DNA reads TGTGCCAGCTCACCACCTGGCGGGGCGAACACCGGGGAGCTGTTTTTT. The encoded protein is CASSPPGGANTGELFF.

The rearrangement links TRBV12-3 or TRBV12-4 to TRBJ2-3, with D perhaps TRBD2 (5 bases). The CDR3 extends over 13 amino acids. V was cut by 7 bases and J by 1 base, with 9 bases left in between. In DNA, the CDR3 is TGTGCCAGCATGGTCGGGGGCACAGATACGCAGTATTTT. This gives the protein CASMVGGTDTQYF.